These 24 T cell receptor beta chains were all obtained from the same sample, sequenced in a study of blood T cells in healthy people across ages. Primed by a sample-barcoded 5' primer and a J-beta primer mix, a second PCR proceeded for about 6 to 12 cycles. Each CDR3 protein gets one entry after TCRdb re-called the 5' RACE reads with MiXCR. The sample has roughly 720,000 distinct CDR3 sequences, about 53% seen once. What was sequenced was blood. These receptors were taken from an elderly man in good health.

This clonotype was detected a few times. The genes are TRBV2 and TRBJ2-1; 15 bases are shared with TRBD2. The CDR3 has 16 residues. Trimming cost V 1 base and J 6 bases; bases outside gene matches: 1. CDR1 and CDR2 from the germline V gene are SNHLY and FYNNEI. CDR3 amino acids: CASSEVGLAGGNEQFF. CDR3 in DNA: TGTGCCAGCAGTGAAGTGGGACTAGCGGGAGGCAATGAGCAGTTCTTC.

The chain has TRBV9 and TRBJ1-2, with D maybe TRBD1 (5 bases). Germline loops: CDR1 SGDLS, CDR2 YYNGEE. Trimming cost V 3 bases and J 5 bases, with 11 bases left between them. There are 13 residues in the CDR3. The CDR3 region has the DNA TGTGCCAGCAGCGATAGACAGCTTTATGGCTACACCTTC. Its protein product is CASSDRQLYGYTF.

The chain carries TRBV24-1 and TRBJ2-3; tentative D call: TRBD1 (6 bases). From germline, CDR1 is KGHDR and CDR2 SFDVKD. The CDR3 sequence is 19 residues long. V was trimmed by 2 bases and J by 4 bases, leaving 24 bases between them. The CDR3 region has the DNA TGTGCCACCAGTGATTCCGGGACACCAACCAGGCTAGGGGCAGATACGCAGTATTTT. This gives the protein CATSDSGTPTRLGADTQYF.

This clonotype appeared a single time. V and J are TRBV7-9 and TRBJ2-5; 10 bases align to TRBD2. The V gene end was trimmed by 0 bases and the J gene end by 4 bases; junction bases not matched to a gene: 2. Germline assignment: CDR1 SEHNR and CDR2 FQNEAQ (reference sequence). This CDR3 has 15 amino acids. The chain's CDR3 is CASSLALAGRETQYF. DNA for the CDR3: TGTGCCAGCAGCTTAGCACTAGCGGGGAGAGAGACCCAGTACTTC.

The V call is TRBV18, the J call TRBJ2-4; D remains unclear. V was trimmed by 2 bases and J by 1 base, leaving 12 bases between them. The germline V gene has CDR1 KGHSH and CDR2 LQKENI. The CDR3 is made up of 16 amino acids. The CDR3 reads CASSPDILGAKNIQYF. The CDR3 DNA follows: TGTGCCAGCTCACCAGACATTCTTGGGGCCAAAAACATTCAGTACTTC.

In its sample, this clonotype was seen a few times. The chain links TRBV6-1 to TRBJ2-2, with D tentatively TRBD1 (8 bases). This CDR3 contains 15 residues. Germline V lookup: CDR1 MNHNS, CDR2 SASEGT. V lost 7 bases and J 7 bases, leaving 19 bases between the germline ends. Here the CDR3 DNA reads TGTGCCAGCAAAGAAGGGGGGGGGACAGGCGGGGAGCTGTTTTTT. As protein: CASKEGGGTGGELFF.

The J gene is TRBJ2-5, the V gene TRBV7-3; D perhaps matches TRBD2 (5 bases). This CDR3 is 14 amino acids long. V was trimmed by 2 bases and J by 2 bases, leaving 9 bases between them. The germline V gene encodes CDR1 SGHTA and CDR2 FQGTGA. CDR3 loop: CASSLLARQETQYF. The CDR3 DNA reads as TGTGCCAGCAGCTTACTAGCAAGACAAGAGACCCAGTACTTC. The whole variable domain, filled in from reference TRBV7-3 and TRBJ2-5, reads GAGVSQTPSNKVTEKGKYVELRCDPISGHTALYWYRQSLGQGPEFLIYFQGTGAADDSGLPNDRFFAVRPEGSVSTLKIQRTERGDSAVYLCASSLLARQETQYFGPGTRLLVL.

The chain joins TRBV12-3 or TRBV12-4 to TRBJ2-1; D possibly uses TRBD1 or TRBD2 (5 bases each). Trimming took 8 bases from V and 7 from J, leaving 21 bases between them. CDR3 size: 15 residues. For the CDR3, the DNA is TGTGCCAGCTATCCCGGCGGCAGGGAGATTAATGAGCAGTTCTTC. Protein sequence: CASYPGGREINEQFF.

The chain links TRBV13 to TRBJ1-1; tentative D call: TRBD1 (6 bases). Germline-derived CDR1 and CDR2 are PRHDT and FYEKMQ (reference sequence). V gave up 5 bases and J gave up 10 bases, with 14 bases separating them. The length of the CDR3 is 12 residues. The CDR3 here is CASSPARGGAFF. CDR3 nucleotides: TGTGCCAGCAGCCCGGCCAGGGGAGGAGCTTTCTTT.

The CDR3 DNA sequence: TGTGCCAGCAGCTTAGCGTGGCTAGCGGGCAACAATGAGCAGTTCTTC. This translates into CASSLAWLAGNNEQFF. V and J are TRBV7-2 and TRBJ2-1, with 8 positions matching TRBD2. V was clipped by 0 bases and J by 5 bases; unmatched bases: 6. Germline-derived CDR1 and CDR2 are SGHTA and FQGNSA. The CDR3 covers 16 residues.

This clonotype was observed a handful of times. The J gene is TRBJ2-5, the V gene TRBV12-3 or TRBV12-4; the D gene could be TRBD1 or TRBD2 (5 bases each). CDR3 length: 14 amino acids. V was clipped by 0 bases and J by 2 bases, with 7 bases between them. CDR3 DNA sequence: TGTGCCAGCAGTTTAGCGGGGGTACAAGAGACCCAGTACTTC. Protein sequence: CASSLAGVQETQYF.

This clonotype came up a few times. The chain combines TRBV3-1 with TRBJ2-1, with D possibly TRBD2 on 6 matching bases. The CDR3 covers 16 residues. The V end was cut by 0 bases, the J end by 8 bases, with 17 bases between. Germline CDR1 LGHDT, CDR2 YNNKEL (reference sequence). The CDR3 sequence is CASSQEPGGMTDEQFF. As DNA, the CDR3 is TGTGCCAGCAGCCAAGAGCCAGGAGGGATGACGGATGAGCAGTTCTTC.

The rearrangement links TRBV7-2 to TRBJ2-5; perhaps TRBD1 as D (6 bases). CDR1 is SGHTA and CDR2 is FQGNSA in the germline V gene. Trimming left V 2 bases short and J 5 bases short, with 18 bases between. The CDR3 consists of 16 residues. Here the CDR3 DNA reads TGTGCCAGCAGCTTACAAGGGGGAATGCACTTGGAGACCCAGTACTTC. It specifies CASSLQGGMHLETQYF.

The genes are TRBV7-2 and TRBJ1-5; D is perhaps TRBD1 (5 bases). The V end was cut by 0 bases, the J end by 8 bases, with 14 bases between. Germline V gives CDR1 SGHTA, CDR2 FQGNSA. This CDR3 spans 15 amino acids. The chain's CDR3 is CASSLASTEGEPQHF. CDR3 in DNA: TGTGCCAGCAGCTTAGCCTCCACGGAAGGGGAGCCCCAGCATTTT.

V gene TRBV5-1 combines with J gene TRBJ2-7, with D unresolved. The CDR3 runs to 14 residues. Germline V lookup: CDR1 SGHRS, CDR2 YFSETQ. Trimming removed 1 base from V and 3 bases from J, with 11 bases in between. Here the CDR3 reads CASSLMGSDYEQYF. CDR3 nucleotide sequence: TGCGCCAGCAGCTTGATGGGGTCAGACTACGAGCAGTACTTC. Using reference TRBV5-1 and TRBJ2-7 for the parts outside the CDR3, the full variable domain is KAGVTQTPRYLIKTRGQQVTLSCSPISGHRSVSWYQQTPGQGLQFLFEYFSETQRNKGNFPGRFSGRQFSNSRSEMNVSTLELGDSALYLCASSLMGSDYEQYFGPGTRLTVT.

CDR3: CASSLWQGNTGELFF. Here the CDR3 DNA reads TGCGCCAGCAGCTTGTGGCAGGGGAACACCGGGGAGCTGTTTTTT. The chain combines TRBV5-1 with TRBJ2-2; D is perhaps TRBD1 (5 bases). CDR1 SGHRS and CDR2 YFSETQ come from the germline V gene. The CDR3 is 15 residues long. Trimming took off 1 base at V and 1 base at J, with 8 bases between the two ends.

CDR3: CASRATGKDAYF. In DNA, the CDR3 is TGTGCCAGCAGAGCAACCGGGAAAGACGCGTATTTT. This chain uses TRBV12-3 or TRBV12-4 with TRBJ2-3; D is possibly TRBD2 (5 bases). The germline V and J ends were trimmed by 6 bases and 14 bases, with 18 bases remaining between them. This CDR3 comprises 12 residues.

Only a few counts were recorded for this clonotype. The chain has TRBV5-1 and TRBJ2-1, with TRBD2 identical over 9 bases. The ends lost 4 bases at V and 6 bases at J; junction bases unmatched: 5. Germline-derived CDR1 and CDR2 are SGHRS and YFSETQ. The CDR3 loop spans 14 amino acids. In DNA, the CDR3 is TGCGCCAGCAGCACGGGACTAGCCGGCAATGAGCAGTTCTTC. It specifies CASSTGLAGNEQFF.

The CDR3 reads CASTDRGNYGYTF. CDR3 coding DNA: TGCGCCAGCACCGACAGGGGAAACTATGGCTACACCTTC. V is TRBV5-1 and J is TRBJ1-2, with 8 bases matching TRBD1. Per the germline V gene, CDR1 is SGHRS and CDR2 is YFSETQ. V lost 6 bases to trimming and J lost 2 bases; unmatched junction nucleotides: 3. The CDR3 covers 13 residues.

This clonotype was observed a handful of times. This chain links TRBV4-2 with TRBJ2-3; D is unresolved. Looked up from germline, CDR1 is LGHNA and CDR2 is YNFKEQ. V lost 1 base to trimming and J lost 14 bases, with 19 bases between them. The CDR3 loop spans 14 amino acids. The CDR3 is CASSQVWAARYAYF. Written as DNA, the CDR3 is TGTGCCAGCAGCCAAGTCTGGGCCGCTAGGTACGCGTATTTT.

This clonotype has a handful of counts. The CDR3 region has the DNA TGTGCCAGCAGTTTAAGTTCCGGGGTCGAGACCCAGTACTTC. The encoded protein is CASSLSSGVETQYF. The gene calls are TRBV12-3 or TRBV12-4 and TRBJ2-5; perhaps TRBD2 as D (5 bases). This CDR3 has 14 residues. The V and J ends lost 2 bases and 5 bases respectively, with 12 bases between them.

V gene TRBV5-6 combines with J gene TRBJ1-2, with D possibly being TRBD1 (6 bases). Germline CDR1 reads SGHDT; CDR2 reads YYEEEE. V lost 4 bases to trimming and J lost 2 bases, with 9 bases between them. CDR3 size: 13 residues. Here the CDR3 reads CASSRDINYGYTF. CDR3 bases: TGTGCCAGCAGCAGGGACATAAACTATGGCTACACCTTC.

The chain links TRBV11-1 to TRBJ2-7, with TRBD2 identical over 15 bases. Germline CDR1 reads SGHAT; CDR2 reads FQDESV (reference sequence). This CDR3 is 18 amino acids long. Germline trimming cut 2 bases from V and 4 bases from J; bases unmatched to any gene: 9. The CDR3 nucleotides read TGTGCCAGCAGCTTACCCGGACTAGCGGGAGGGTCGCTTTACGAGCAGTACTTC. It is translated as CASSLPGLAGGSLYEQYF.

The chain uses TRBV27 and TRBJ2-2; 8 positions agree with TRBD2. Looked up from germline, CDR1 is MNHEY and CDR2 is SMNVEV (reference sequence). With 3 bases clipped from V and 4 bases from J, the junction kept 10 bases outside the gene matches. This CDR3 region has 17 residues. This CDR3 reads CASSFLGRGWPTGELFF. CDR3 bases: TGTGCCAGCAGTTTCCTCGGGAGGGGGTGGCCCACCGGGGAGCTGTTTTTT.